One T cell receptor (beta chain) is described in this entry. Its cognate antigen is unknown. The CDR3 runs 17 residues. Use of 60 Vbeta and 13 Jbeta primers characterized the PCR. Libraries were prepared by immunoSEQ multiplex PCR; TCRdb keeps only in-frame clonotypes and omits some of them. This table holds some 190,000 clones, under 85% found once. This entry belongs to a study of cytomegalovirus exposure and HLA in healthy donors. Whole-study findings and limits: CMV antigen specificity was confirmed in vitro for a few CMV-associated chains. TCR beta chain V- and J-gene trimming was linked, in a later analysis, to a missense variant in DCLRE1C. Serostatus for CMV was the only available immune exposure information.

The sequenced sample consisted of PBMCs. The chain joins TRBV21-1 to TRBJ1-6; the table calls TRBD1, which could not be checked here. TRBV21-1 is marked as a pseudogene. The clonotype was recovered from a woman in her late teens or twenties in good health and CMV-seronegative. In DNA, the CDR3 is TGTGCCAGCAGCGCGGAGGGAAGGGGGCAAGGTAATTCACCCCTCCACTTT. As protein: CASSAEGRGQGNSPLHF.